This T cell receptor (beta chain) came from a study of human T cells and chemical hapten exposure. General study results and limits: With regard to DPC sensitization, TCRs above 1 in 1000 frequency did not change.

In this sample, this clonotype turned up many times. The antigen is not known. The germline gives CDR1 MDHEN, CDR2 SYDVKM. Trimming removed 5 bases at V and 4 bases at J, with 14 bases between. There are 14 residues in the CDR3. Time point noted: healthy volunteer bleed at 6 weeks. Unfractionated whole blood yielded the extracted total RNA. Original processing methods: Individual samples carried between about 23,224 and 690,600 TCRs, with about 88,000 as the median. Each CDR3 protein is one row after TCRdb ran MiXCR on the RACE reads. TCRdb's processing, not the study's, gives the V and J calls here. Among some 31,000 distinct CDR3 sequences listed, about 5.5% were seen once.

This receptor was taken from a human donor in good health. Some clones in this sample may be carry-over from other donors' samples. The rearrangement uses TRBV28 and TRBJ1-2, with D tentatively TRBD1 (6 bases). The sequenced sample consisted of whole blood. This chain's CDR3 is CASSRAGEGYGYTF. DNA of the CDR3: TGTGCCAGCAGTCGGGCAGGGGAGGGCTATGGCTACACCTTC.